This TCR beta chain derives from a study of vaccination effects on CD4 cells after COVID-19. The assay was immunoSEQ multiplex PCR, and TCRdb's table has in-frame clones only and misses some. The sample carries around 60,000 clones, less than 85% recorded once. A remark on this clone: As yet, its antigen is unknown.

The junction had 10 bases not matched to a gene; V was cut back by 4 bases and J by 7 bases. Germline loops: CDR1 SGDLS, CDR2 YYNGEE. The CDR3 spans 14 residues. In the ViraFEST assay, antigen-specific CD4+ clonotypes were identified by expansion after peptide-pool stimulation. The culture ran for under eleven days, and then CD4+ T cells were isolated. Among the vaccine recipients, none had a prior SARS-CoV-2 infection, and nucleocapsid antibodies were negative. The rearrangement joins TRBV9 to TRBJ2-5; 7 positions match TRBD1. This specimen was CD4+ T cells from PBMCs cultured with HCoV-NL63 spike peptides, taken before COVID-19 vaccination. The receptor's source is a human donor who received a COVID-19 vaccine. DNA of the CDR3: TGTGCCAGCAGCCCCACAGGGGCCAGGGGGACCCAGTACTTC. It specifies CASSPTGARGTQYF. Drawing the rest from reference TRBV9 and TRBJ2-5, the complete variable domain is DSGVTQTPKHLITATGQRVTLRCSPRSGDLSVYWYQQSLDQGLQFLIQYYNGEERAKGNILERFSAQQFPDLHSELNLSSLELGDSALYFCASSPTGARGTQYFGPGTRLLVL.